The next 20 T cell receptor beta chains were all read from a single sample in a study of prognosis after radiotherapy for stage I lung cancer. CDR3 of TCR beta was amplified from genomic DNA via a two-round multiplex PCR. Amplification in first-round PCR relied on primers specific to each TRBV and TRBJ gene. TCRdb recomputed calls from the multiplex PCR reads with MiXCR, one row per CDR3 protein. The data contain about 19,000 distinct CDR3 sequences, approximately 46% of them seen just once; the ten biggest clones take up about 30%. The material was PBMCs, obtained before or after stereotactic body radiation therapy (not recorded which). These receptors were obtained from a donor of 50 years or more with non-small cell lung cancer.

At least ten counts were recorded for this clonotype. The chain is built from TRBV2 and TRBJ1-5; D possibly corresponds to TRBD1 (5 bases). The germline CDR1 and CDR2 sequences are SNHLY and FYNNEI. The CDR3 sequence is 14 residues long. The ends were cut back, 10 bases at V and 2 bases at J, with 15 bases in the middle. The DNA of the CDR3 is TGTGCCACCTCAAGAGGGGTTGGCAATCAGCCCCAGCATTTT. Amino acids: CATSRGVGNQPQHF.

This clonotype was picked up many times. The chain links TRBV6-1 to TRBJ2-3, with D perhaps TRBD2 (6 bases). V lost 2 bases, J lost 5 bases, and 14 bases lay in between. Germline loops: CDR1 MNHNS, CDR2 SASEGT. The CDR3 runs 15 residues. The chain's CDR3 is CASSELDWGEDTQYF. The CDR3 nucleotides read TGTGCCAGCAGTGAATTGGATTGGGGGGAAGATACGCAGTATTTT.

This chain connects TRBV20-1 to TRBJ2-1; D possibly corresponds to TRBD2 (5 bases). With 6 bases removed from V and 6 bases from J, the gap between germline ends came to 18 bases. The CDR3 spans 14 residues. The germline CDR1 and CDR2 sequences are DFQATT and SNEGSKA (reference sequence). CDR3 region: CSALPTGLCNEQFF. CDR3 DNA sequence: TGCAGTGCGCTTCCTACTGGACTCTGCAATGAGCAGTTCTTC.

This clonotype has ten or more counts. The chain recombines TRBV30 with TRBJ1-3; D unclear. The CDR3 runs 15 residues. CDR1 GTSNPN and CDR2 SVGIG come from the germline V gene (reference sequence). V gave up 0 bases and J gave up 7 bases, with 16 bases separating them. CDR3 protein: CAWSVREAHRNTIYF. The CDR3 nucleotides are TGTGCCTGGAGTGTAAGGGAGGCCCACCGGAACACCATATATTTT. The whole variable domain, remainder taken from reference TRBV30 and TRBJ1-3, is SQTIHQWPATLVQPVGSPLSLECTVEGTSNPNLYWYRQAAGRGLQLLFYSVGIGQISSEVPQNLSASRPQDRQFILSSKKLLLSDSGFYLCAWSVREAHRNTIYFGEGSWLTVV.

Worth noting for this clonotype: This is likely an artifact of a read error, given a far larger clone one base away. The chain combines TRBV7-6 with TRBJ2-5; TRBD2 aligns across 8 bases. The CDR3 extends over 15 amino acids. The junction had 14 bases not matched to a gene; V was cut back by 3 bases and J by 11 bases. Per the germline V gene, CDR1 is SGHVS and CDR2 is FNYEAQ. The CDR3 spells CASSFSGGPMGEQYF. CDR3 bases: TGTGCCAGCAGCTTTTCGGGAGGGCCGATGGGTGAGCAGTACTTC.

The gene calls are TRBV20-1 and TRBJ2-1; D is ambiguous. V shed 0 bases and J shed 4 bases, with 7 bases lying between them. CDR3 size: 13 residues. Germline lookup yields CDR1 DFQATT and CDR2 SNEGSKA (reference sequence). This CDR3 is CSARDRNYNEQFF. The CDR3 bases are TGCAGTGCTAGAGATCGGAATTACAATGAGCAGTTCTTC.

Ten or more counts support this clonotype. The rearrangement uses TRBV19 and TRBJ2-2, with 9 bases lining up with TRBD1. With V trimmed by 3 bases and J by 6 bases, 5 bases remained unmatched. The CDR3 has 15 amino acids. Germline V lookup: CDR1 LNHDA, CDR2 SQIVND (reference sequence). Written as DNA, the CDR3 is TGTGCCAGTAGTATCGGGACAGGGTTATCCGGGGAGCTGTTTTTT. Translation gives CASSIGTGLSGELFF.

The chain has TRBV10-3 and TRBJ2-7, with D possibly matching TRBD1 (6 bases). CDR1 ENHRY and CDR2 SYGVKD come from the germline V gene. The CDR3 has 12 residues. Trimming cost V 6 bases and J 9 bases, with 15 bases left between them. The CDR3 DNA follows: TGTGCCATCAGCCACGACAGGTCCGTGCAGTACTTC. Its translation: CAISHDRSVQYF.

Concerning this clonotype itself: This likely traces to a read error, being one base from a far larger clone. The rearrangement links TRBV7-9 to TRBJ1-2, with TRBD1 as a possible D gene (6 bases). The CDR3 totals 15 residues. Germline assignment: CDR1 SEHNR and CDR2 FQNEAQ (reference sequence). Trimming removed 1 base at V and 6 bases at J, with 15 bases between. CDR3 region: CASSLVATGAHGYTF. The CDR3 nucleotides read TGTGCCAGCAGCTTAGTGGCGACAGGAGCCCATGGCTACACCTTC.

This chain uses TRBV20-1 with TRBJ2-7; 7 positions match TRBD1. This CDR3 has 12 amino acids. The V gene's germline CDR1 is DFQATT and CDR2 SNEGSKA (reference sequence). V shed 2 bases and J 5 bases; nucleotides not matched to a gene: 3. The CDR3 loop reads CSARPTGDEQYF. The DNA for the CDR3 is TGCAGTGCTAGACCAACAGGGGACGAGCAGTACTTC.

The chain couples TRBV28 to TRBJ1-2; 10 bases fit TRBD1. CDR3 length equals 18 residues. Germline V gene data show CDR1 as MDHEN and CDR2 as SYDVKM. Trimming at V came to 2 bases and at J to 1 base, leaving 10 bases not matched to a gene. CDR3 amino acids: CASSLGGQGIGHNYGYTF. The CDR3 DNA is TGTGCCAGCAGTTTAGGGGGACAGGGGATCGGTCATAACTATGGCTACACCTTC.

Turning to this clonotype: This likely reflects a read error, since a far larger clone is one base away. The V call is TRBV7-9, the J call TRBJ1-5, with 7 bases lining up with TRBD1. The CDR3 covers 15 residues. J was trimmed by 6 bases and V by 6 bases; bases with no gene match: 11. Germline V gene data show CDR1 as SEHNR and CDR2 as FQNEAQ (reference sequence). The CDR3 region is CASRKGTVLGQPQHF. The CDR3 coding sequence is TGTGCCAGCAGGAAAGGGACAGTCTTGGGTCAGCCCCAGCATTTT. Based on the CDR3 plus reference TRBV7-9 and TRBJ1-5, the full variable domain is DTGVSQNPRHKITKRGQNVTFRCDPISEHNRLYWYRQTLGQGPEFLTYFQNEAQLEKSRLLSDRFSAERPKGSFSTLEIQRTEQGDSAMYLCASRKGTVLGQPQHFGDGTRLSIL.

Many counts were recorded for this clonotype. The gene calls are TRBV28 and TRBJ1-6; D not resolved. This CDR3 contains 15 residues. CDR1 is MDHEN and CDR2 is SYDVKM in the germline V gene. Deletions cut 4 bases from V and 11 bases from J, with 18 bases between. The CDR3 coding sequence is TGTGCCAGCAGTTCCCGGGCCCCGGATTATACACCCCTCCACTTT. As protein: CASSSRAPDYTPLHF.

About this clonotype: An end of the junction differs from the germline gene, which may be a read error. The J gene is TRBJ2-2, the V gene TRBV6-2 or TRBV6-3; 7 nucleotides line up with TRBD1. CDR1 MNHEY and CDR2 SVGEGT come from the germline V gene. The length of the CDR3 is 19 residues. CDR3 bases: TGTGCCAGCAGTTACCCCAGGGGGAAGCAGTCCCTGAACACCGGTGAGCTGTTTTTT. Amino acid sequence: CASSYPRGKQSLNTGELFF.

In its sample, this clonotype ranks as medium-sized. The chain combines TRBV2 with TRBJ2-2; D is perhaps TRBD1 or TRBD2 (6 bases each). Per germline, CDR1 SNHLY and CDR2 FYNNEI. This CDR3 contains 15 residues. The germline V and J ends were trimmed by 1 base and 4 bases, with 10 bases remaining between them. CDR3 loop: CASSEGGAGTGELFF. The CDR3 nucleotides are TGTGCCAGCAGTGAAGGGGGGGCGGGCACCGGGGAGCTGTTTTTT.

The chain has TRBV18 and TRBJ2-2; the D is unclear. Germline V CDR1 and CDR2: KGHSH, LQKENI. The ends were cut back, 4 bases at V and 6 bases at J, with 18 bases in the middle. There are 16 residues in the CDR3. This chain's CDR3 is CASSLDVGRVAGELFF. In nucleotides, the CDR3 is TGTGCCAGCTCACTGGACGTCGGGCGTGTTGCCGGGGAGCTGTTTTTT.

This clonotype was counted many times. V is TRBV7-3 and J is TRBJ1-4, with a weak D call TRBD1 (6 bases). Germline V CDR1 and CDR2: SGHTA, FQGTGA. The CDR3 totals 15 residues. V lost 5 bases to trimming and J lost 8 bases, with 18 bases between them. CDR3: CASSPIGGDEEKLFF. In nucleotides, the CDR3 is TGTGCCAGCAGCCCGATAGGGGGGGATGAAGAAAAACTGTTTTTT.

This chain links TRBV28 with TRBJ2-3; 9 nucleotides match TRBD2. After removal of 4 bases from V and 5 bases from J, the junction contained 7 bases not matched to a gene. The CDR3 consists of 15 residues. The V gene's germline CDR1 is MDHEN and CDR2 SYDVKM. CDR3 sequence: CASSSSGMWIDTQYF. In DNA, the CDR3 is TGTGCCAGCAGTTCTAGCGGGATGTGGATAGATACGCAGTATTTT.

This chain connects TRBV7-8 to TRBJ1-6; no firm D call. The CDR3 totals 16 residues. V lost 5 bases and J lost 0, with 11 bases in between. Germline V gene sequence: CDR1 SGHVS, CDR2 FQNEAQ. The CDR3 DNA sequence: TGTGCCAGCAGCGGAGATTCTTTCTCCTATAATTCACCCCTCCACTTT. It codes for CASSGDSFSYNSPLHF.

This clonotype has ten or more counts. CDR3 DNA: TGCAGTGCTAGAGGGACTAGCCGTCGAGCCTACGAGCAGTACTTC. This translates into CSARGTSRRAYEQYF. The rearrangement joins TRBV20-1 to TRBJ2-7, with 8 bases fitting TRBD2. The CDR3 has 15 residues. V shed 1 base and J 2 bases; nucleotides not matched to a gene: 7. The germline CDR1 and CDR2 sequences are DFQATT and SNEGSKA (reference sequence).